Listed here are 4 T cell receptor beta chains from one sample, sequenced in a study of blood T cell repertoires in COVID-19 (dated by TCRdb to about 2020). The library was generated by the immunoSEQ multiplex PCR assay. Here the immuneACCESS table is served through TCRdb, limited to in-frame sequences with V and J called. Missing clones are a known gap in these copies; in checked studies unresolved V genes cover under half, and the rest lacks a known reason. The sample table records about 300,000 clones; about 88% of these occur just once. The ten biggest clones cover 1% to 1.5% of the sample. The source material was peripheral blood. The receptors originated from a man between 70 and 80 years old with acute or convalescent COVID-19.

This chain joins TRBV3-1 (or the pseudogene TRBV3-2) and TRBJ1-2; a possible D gene is TRBD1 (5 bases). The CDR3 has 13 amino acids. The ends were cut back, 3 bases at V and 4 bases at J, with 9 bases in the middle. Germline V lookup: CDR1 LGHDT, CDR2 YNNKEL (reference sequence). DNA for the CDR3: TGTGCCAGCAGCCAGGGGCGGTCCTATGGCTACACCTTC. Amino acids: CASSQGRSYGYTF.

The chain carries TRBV24-1 and TRBJ2-1; 7 bases line up with TRBD1. The CDR3 sequence is 14 residues long. After removal of 4 bases from V and 8 bases from J, the junction contained 7 bases not matched to a gene. Per the germline V gene, CDR1 is KGHDR and CDR2 is SFDVKD. CDR3 region: CATSDLGQSYEQFF. Written as DNA, the CDR3 is TGTGCCACCAGTGACCTGGGACAGTCGTATGAGCAGTTCTTC.

V is TRBV11-2 and J is TRBJ2-7, with 8 nucleotides matching TRBD2. CDR1 is SGHAT and CDR2 is FQNNGV in the germline V gene. The CDR3 spans 15 residues. V dropped 2 bases and J dropped 2; count of bases not matched to a gene: 5. The CDR3 protein is CASSLLRGATYEQYF. CDR3 coding DNA: TGTGCCAGCAGCTTATTGCGGGGGGCTACCTACGAGCAGTACTTC.

This chain links TRBV5-1 with TRBJ1-1; D might be TRBD1 (5 bases). Germline CDR1 reads SGHRS; CDR2 reads YFSETQ. This CDR3 contains 17 residues. Trimming cost V 4 bases and J 6 bases, with 25 bases left between them. The CDR3 region is CASSRWAGRGSVPEAFF. The CDR3 region has the DNA TGCGCCAGCAGCCGCTGGGCGGGGCGCGGGTCGGTGCCTGAAGCTTTCTTT.